Listed below are T cell receptor beta chains from one sample, sequenced in a study of CD8+ T cells in alopecia areata. Assay: immunoSEQ multiplex PCR; the TCRdb copy retains only in-frame clones and omits some. The sample lists 150,000 to 200,000 clones, approximately 57% seen once, with 13% to 15% in the top ten. The source was CD4+ T cells sorted from blood, collected at week 24, from a patient treated with tofacitinib. The receptors stem from a human donor with alopecia areata. Both conserved end residues are part of each CDR3. D genes are given only for firm matches. Size values are once, few and many counts, or a class for expanded clones, and some rows have none.

>-|TRBV6-5|TRBJ2-3|-
TGTGCCAGCAGTGAGGCTAGAAACTCAGATACGCAGTATTTT
CASSEARNSDTQYF
>TRBD1|TRBV15|TRBJ1-1|-
TGTGCCACCAGCAGAGATTTTTCCAGGGGGCGCGTGAACACTGAAGCTTTCTTT
CATSRDFSRGRVNTEAFF
>-|TRBV5-1|TRBJ2-3|-
TGCGCCAGCAGCTTGGGTCAGGGTGGACCAGATACGCAGTATTTT
CASSLGQGGPDTQYF
>TRBD1|TRBV18|TRBJ1-2|-
TGTGCCAGCTCCAACCGACAGGGGGATGGCTACACCTTC
CASSNRQGDGYTF
>-|TRBV29-1|TRBJ2-7|few
TGCAGCGTTCCCATTAAGAGTCAGTACTACGAGCAGTACTTC
CSVPIKSQYYEQYF
>-|TRBV4-2|TRBJ2-7|-
TGTGCCAGCAGCCAAGACGGGGCGTCCTACGAGCAGTACTTC
CASSQDGASYEQYF
>TRBD2|TRBV29-1|TRBJ2-7|-
TGCAGCGTTGAGGGTAGCGGGGGCCTCTCCTACGAGCAGTACTTC
CSVEGSGGLSYEQYF
>TRBD1|TRBV25-1|TRBJ2-1|-
TGTGCCAGTAGTAGACAGGGCATCTCCTACAATGAGCAGTTCTTC
CASSRQGISYNEQFF
>-|TRBV29-1|TRBJ1-5|-
TGCAGCGACCCGGCGCCCCAGCATTTT
CSDPAPQHF
>-|TRBV25-1|TRBJ1-1|-
TGTGCCAGCACCCCAGGGGTTCGAACTGAAGCTTTCTTT
CASTPGVRTEAFF
>-|TRBV19|TRBJ1-1|few
TGTGCCAGTAGGGGTGACATCTCCTCAACTGAAGCTTTCTTT
CASRGDISSTEAFF
>-|TRBV29-1|TRBJ2-5|once
TGCAGCGTTGAAGAGGGGGCGGGACTACAAGAGACCCAGTACTTC
CSVEEGAGLQETQYF
>-|TRBV29-1|TRBJ1-5|-
TGCAGCGTTGTGGACGGTAGCAATCAGCCCCAGCATTTT
CSVVDGSNQPQHF
>-|TRBV7-2|TRBJ2-1|few
TGTGCCAGCAGCATTAAGGGATTCAATGAGCAGTTCTTC
CASSIKGFNEQFF
>-|TRBV7-9|TRBJ2-7|-
TGTGCCAGCACCCCCGCGGGCTCCTACGAGCAGTACTTC
CASTPAGSYEQYF
>-|TRBV29-1|TRBJ2-5|-
TGCAGCGTTGGGCCTCAAGAGACCCAGTACTTC
CSVGPQETQYF
>-|TRBV5-1|TRBJ2-5|few
TGCGCCAGCAGCTTGGTGGCATACCAAGAGACCCAGTACTTC
CASSLVAYQETQYF
>-|TRBV19|TRBJ2-3|few
TGTGCCAGTAGCCTCAGAAGGGGCCAAGGCGGTACGCAGTATTTT
CASSLRRGQGGTQYF
>-|TRBV12-5|TRBJ2-2|-
TGTGCTAGTGGTTTGGTACTAACTTCGTCAGCCGGGGAGCTGTTTTTT
CASGLVLTSSAGELFF
>TRBD1|TRBV30|TRBJ2-1|-
TGTGCCTGGAACATGGGACAGGGGGCTGGGGAGCAGTTCTTC
CAWNMGQGAGEQFF
>-|TRBV29-1|TRBJ1-2|once
TGCAGCGTTGAAGATCGCGTGGGGGCGGACTATGGCTACACCTTC
CSVEDRVGADYGYTF
>-|TRBV6-5|TRBJ1-1|-
TGTGCCAGCAGTTACGAGGGGGGCACTGAAGCTTTCTTT
CASSYEGGTEAFF
>TRBD1|TRBV30|TRBJ2-3|-
TGTGCCTGGTTACGGGACAGGGGGCGAACAGATACGCAGTATTTT
CAWLRDRGRTDTQYF
>-|TRBV6-5|TRBJ2-3|-
TGTGCCAGCAGTTACGACCGCACAGATACGCAGTATTTT
CASSYDRTDTQYF
>TRBD1|TRBV7-6|TRBJ2-1|-
TGTGCCAGCAGCGAGACGGGACAGACTCCCAATGAGCAGTTCTTC
CASSETGQTPNEQFF
>TRBD1|TRBV2|TRBJ1-2|-
TGTGCCAGCAGGGGACAGGGGGATGGTGGCTACACCTTC
CASRGQGDGGYTF